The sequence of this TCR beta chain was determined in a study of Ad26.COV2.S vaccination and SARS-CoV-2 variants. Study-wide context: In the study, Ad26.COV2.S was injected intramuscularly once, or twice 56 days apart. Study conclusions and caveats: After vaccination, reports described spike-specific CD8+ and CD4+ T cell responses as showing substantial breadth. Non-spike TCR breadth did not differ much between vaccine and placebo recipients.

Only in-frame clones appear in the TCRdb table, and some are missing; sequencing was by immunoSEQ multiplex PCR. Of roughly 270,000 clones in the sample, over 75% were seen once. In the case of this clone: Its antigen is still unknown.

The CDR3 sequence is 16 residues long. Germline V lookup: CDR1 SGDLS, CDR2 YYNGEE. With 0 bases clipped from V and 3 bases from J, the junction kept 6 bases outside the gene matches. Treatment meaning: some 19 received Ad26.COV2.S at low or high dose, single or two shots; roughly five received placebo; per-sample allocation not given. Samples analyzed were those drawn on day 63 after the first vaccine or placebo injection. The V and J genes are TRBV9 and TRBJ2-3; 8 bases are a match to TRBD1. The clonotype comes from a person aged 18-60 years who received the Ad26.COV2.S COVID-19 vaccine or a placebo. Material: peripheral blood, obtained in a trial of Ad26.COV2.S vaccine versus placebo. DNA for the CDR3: TGTGCCAGCAGCGTAGGTGGACAGGGAAAAACAGATACGCAGTATTTT. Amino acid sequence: CASSVGGQGKTDTQYF.